One and the same sample provided the 18 T cell receptor beta chains below, sequenced in a study of low-dose radiotherapy and immunotherapy resistance in tumors. Time point denoted: after trial treatment. Noted treatment: LDRT plus nivolumab, ipilimumab, low-dose cyclophosphamide and aspirin (RACIN trial). The PCR that amplified TCRs ran for 15 to 25 cycles, relying on a constant-region primer and a V-primer adapter. In TCRdb, the reads were re-called with MiXCR into one record per CDR3 protein. The sample has around 57,000 distinct CDR3 sequences, approximately 35% seen once. The specimen comprised PBMCs, sampled after low-dose radiotherapy plus immunotherapy. The receptor set was obtained from a male donor with rectosigmoid adenocarcinoma.

This clonotype was counted ten times or more. The chain joins TRBV3-1 to TRBJ2-2, with D possibly TRBD1 on 5 matching bases. The CDR3 is 13 amino acids. Trimming pared 11 bases from V and 1 base from J, leaving 11 bases between. Germline values: CDR1 LGHDT, CDR2 YNNKEL (reference sequence). CDR3 region: CAVRQMNTGELFF. CDR3 DNA: TGTGCCGTTCGACAGATGAACACCGGGGAGCTGTTTTTT.

This clonotype has at least ten counts. V is TRBV24-1 and J is TRBJ2-2; the match to TRBD1 covers 10 bases. J was trimmed by 3 bases and V by 3 bases; bases with no gene match: 9. Per the germline V gene, CDR1 is KGHDR and CDR2 is SFDVKD. The CDR3 sequence is 18 residues long. CDR3 in DNA: TGTGCCACCAGTGATCAACGCCGGGACAGGGGATACACCGGGGAGCTGTTTTTT. It encodes CATSDQRRDRGYTGELFF.

A few counts support this clonotype. This could be a read error, since a much larger clone is one nucleotide away. The V call is TRBV5-1, the J call TRBJ2-3; TRBD2 aligns across 14 bases. Germline CDR1 and CDR2: SGHRS and YFSETQ. The CDR3 length is 15 residues. The CDR3 spells CTSRQGLAGADTQYF. The CDR3 bases are TGCACCAGCCGACAGGGACTAGCGGGAGCAGATACGCAGTATTTT.

There are many counts of this clonotype. The chain couples TRBV28 to TRBJ1-1, with D unclear. Trimming left V 8 bases short and J 0 bases short, with 13 bases between. From germline, CDR1 is MDHEN and CDR2 SYDVKM. This CDR3 region has 14 residues. In DNA form, the CDR3 reads TGTGCCAGCGCCTCGGGAGCGTTGAACACTGAAGCTTTCTTT. It encodes CASASGALNTEAFF.

The genes are TRBV27 and TRBJ2-1; tentatively, D is TRBD1 or TRBD2 (5 bases each). Germline assignment: CDR1 MNHEY and CDR2 SMNVEV (reference sequence). CDR3 length equals 15 residues. V was trimmed by 1 base and J by 3 bases, leaving 10 bases between them. Here the CDR3 DNA reads TGTGCCAGCAGTTTATTGGGGGAAATCTACAATGAGCAGTTCTTC. The encoded protein is CASSLLGEIYNEQFF.

This clonotype has at least ten counts. Germline and junction disagree at one end, which may indicate a read error. The CDR3 DNA reads as TGTGCTAGCAGGTCGACCGTTGGCTACACCTTC. Amino acid sequence: CASRSTVGYTF. The chain uses TRBV28 and TRBJ1-2; D is undetermined. Per germline, CDR1 MDHEN and CDR2 SYDVKM. CDR3 length equals 11 residues.

This clonotype was counted at least ten times. The chain joins TRBV10-3 to TRBJ1-2; D is ambiguous. This CDR3 contains 12 residues. V lost 3 bases to trimming and J lost 8 bases, with 10 bases between them. Germline V gene sequence: CDR1 ENHRY, CDR2 SYGVKD. The CDR3 DNA is TGTGCCATCAGTGACGGCCCTAGCGGCTACACCTTC. Amino acid sequence: CAISDGPSGYTF.

The sample holds a few counts of this clonotype. V is TRBV9 and J is TRBJ2-7; weak D call: TRBD1 (6 bases). CDR3 length: 14 residues. The germline V gene has CDR1 SGDLS and CDR2 YYNGEE. V dropped 3 bases and J dropped 0 bases, with 10 bases sitting between them. As DNA, the CDR3 is TGTGCCAGCAGCGCCTGGGACATCTCCTACGAGCAGTACTTC. Amino acids: CASSAWDISYEQYF.

This clonotype was seen a handful of times. The chain combines TRBV5-1 with TRBJ2-7; D not resolved. The V and J ends lost 0 bases and 4 bases respectively, with 5 bases between them. Germline V gene sequence: CDR1 SGHRS, CDR2 YFSETQ. The length of the CDR3 is 12 residues. The CDR3 DNA is TGCGCCAGCAGCTTGGAAGGGTACGAGCAGTACTTC. This codes for CASSLEGYEQYF.

This clonotype came up a few times. This chain links TRBV6-1 with TRBJ1-2, with D perhaps TRBD1 (6 bases). CDR3 size: 13 residues. V was shortened by 11 bases and J by 5 bases, with 18 bases between the two germline ends. The germline V gene has CDR1 MNHNS and CDR2 SASEGT. CDR3 amino acids: CAGRPAGAYGYTF. As DNA, the CDR3 is TGTGCCGGTCGGCCGGCAGGGGCATATGGCTACACCTTC.

This clonotype was recorded many times. The V call is TRBV12-3 or TRBV12-4, the J call TRBJ1-5, with 7 bases aligning to TRBD1. The CDR3 has 14 amino acids. With V trimmed by 3 bases and J by 3 bases, 2 bases remained unmatched. The DNA for the CDR3 is TGTGCCAGCAGTTTGGGGACAGCCAATCAGCCCCAGCATTTT. Translated, it gives CASSLGTANQPQHF.

This clonotype was counted ten times or more. The V gene is TRBV28, the J gene TRBJ2-7, with D possibly matching TRBD1 (6 bases). The V gene lost 3 bases and the J gene lost 2 bases, with 14 bases spanning the gap. This CDR3 comprises 15 residues. The V gene's germline CDR1 is MDHEN and CDR2 SYDVKM. The CDR3 bases are TGTGCCAGCAGTTTTTGGCGGACAGCCCCCTACGAGCAGTACTTC. Amino acid sequence: CASSFWRTAPYEQYF.

The table lists this clonotype with a few counts. One end of the junction does not line up with germline, which may come from a read error. The V call is TRBV4-1, the J call TRBJ1-5, with TRBD1 matching over 7 bases. The CDR3 has 18 amino acids. CDR1 is MGHRA and CDR2 is YSYEKL in the germline V gene. CDR3 protein: CASSQEPQNRGGYQPQQF. CDR3 nucleotides: TGCGCCAGCAGCCAAGAGCCCCAAAACAGGGGCGGCTATCAGCCCCAGCAGTTT.

This clonotype has a count of ten or more. This chain connects TRBV28 to TRBJ2-1; 11 bases are a match to TRBD2. Per germline, CDR1 MDHEN and CDR2 SYDVKM. The J segment lost 5 bases and the V segment lost 4 bases, leaving 7 bases of the junction unmatched. This CDR3 has 16 amino acids. The CDR3 is CASSSILAGVDNEQFF. For the CDR3, the DNA is TGTGCCAGCAGTTCAATACTAGCGGGAGTAGACAATGAGCAGTTCTTC.

This clonotype has ten or more counts. The rearrangement links TRBV6-2 or TRBV6-3 to TRBJ2-1; no reliable D call. The CDR3 runs 12 residues. Trimming removed 5 bases from V and 7 bases from J, with 9 bases in between. Germline values: CDR1 MNHEY, CDR2 SVGEGT. In DNA, the CDR3 is TGTGCCAGCAGTGAATACGGGAATGAGCAGTTCTTC. Amino acid sequence: CASSEYGNEQFF.

The CDR3 is CASSLDGFQPQHF. CDR3 bases: TGCGCCAGCAGCTTGGATGGGTTTCAGCCCCAGCATTTT. This chain connects TRBV5-1 to TRBJ1-5; D remains unclear. The CDR3 loop spans 13 amino acids. CDR1 is SGHRS and CDR2 is YFSETQ in the germline V gene. Trimming removed 0 bases from V and 6 bases from J, with 7 bases in between.

This clonotype was seen many times. The chain links TRBV18 to TRBJ1-3, with D perhaps matching TRBD1 (6 bases). CDR3 size: 15 residues. Germline loops: CDR1 KGHSH, CDR2 LQKENI. The germline V and J ends were trimmed by 6 bases and 1 base, with 13 bases remaining between them. The CDR3 sequence: CASSPRQASGNTIYF. The CDR3 DNA follows: TGTGCCAGCTCGCCCCGACAGGCATCTGGAAACACCATATATTTT.

A word on this clonotype: A far larger clone differs by one base, so this is likely a read error. As the CDR3 is not closed by the conserved phenylalanine or tryptophan, this likely results from a read error. J is TRBJ1-2 and V is TRBV6-6; D remains unclear. Germline CDR1 and CDR2: MNHNY and SVGAGI (reference sequence). The CDR3 loop spans 13 amino acids. Trimming took off 0 bases at V and 9 bases at J, with 11 bases between the two ends. CDR3 protein: CASSYSNYRSYTY. The CDR3 nucleotides are TGTGCCAGCAGTTACTCGAATTACAGAAGCTACACCTAC.